What follows are 32 T cell receptor beta chains derived from one specimen sequenced in a study of T cells in Graves' hyperthyroidism and ophthalmopathy. Researchers amplified the TCR beta CDR3 regions from RNA transcripts. HTBI primers were used for first-round RT-PCR of the TCR CDR3. Using its own MiXCR run on the multiplex PCR reads, TCRdb lists one record per CDR3 protein. The sample has 500,000 to 750,000 distinct CDR3 sequences, around 14% seen once. Sequenced sample: blood. Receptors were obtained from a woman in her thirties with Graves' hyperthyroidism.

The chain links TRBV6-1 to TRBJ1-1, with 7 bases matching TRBD1. The CDR3 runs 14 residues. The V and J ends lost 8 bases and 2 bases, in that order; junction bases with no gene match: 8. The germline V gene has CDR1 MNHNS and CDR2 SASEGT. CDR3: CASQKGQINTEAFF. The DNA of the CDR3 is TGTGCCAGCCAAAAGGGACAGATAAACACTGAAGCTTTCTTT.

This clonotype was seen repeatedly, ten times or more. The V call is TRBV28, the J call TRBJ2-1, with 13 bases aligning to TRBD2. The CDR3 runs 16 residues. Trimming removed 5 bases from V and 4 bases from J; junction bases left unmatched: 5. From germline, CDR1 is MDHEN and CDR2 SYDVKM. DNA of the CDR3: TGTGCCAGCAGTACACTAGCGGGAGGGCCTTACAATGAGCAGTTCTTC. This gives the protein CASSTLAGGPYNEQFF.

This clonotype has ten or more counts. The CDR3 DNA follows: TGTGCCAGCAGTTACGGGCACGGCATAACAGATGATACGCAGTATTTT. This translates into CASSYGHGITDDTQYF. The rearrangement joins TRBV6-5 to TRBJ2-3, with D hard to call. This CDR3 contains 16 residues. V was cut by 2 bases and J by 6 bases, with 18 bases left in between. Per the germline V gene, CDR1 is MNHEY and CDR2 is SVGAGI.

The chain links TRBV2 to TRBJ1-4; TRBD1 is a possible D gene (5 bases). V was cut by 6 bases and J by 10 bases, with 12 bases left in between. The CDR3 contains 12 residues. In germline, CDR1 is SNHLY, CDR2 FYNNEI. The CDR3 nucleotides read TGTGCCAGCAGGGGGACTGGCGGAAAACTGTTTTTT. Protein sequence: CASRGTGGKLFF.

This clonotype was observed at least ten times. The J gene is TRBJ1-1, the V gene TRBV6-1; D unclear. This CDR3 is 14 amino acids long. V was shortened by 8 bases and J by 6 bases, with 19 bases between the two germline ends. Germline lookup yields CDR1 MNHNS and CDR2 SASEGT. The CDR3: CASLLGTRLSEAFF. As DNA, the CDR3 is TGTGCCAGCCTCCTGGGCACTCGATTATCTGAAGCTTTCTTT.

At least ten counts were recorded for this clonotype. This chain's CDR3 is CSARLSGSTYEQYF. CDR3 DNA sequence: TGCAGTGCTAGATTAAGCGGATCGACCTACGAGCAGTACTTC. The chain uses TRBV20-1 and TRBJ2-7, with D possibly matching TRBD2 (5 bases). CDR3 length: 14 amino acids. V lost 2 bases and J lost 2, with 13 bases in between. Germline lookup yields CDR1 DFQATT and CDR2 SNEGSKA (reference sequence).

This clonotype was recorded at least ten times. The V and J genes are TRBV6-6 and TRBJ1-1, with D unclear. This CDR3 is built from 14 residues. The germline V gene has CDR1 MNHNY and CDR2 SVGAGI (reference sequence). Trimming cost V 0 bases and J 5 bases, with 10 bases left between them. As DNA, the CDR3 is TGTGCCAGCAGTTACTCTTACGGTGAGACTGAAGCTTTCTTT. It specifies CASSYSYGETEAFF.

This chain joins TRBV6-1 and TRBJ1-6; the D gene is possibly TRBD1 (6 bases). V lost 6 bases, J lost 7 bases, and 19 bases lay in between. This CDR3 has 16 amino acids. Germline V gene data show CDR1 as MNHNS and CDR2 as SASEGT. The chain's CDR3 is CASRSAGALLNSPLHF. In nucleotides, the CDR3 is TGTGCCAGCAGGTCGGCGGGGGCGCTTCTGAATTCACCCCTCCACTTT.

In its sample, this clonotype was seen many times. J is TRBJ2-1 and V is TRBV3-1; unclear D gene. Per germline, CDR1 LGHDT and CDR2 YNNKEL (reference sequence). V shed 1 base and J shed 4 bases, with 5 bases lying between them. This CDR3 comprises 13 residues. CDR3 in DNA: TGTGCCAGCAGCCAAGGACATTACAATGAGCAGTTCTTC. This sequence encodes CASSQGHYNEQFF.

This clonotype has just a few counts. The chain combines TRBV5-1 with TRBJ1-1; D may be TRBD1 (5 bases). V was cut by 4 bases and J by 11 bases, with 12 bases left in between. This CDR3 has 11 residues. CDR1 SGHRS and CDR2 YFSETQ come from the germline V gene. This CDR3 is CASSVGGSAFF. CDR3 nucleotide sequence: TGCGCCAGCAGCGTGGGGGGATCTGCTTTCTTT.

V is TRBV19 and J is TRBJ2-7; no definite D call. Germline CDR1 LNHDA, CDR2 SQIVND (reference sequence). V was trimmed by 3 bases and J by 0 bases, leaving 15 bases between them. This CDR3 is built from 16 residues. The DNA of the CDR3 is TGTGCCAGTAGTATTTCCGGGCACCGTAGCTCCTACGAGCAGTACTTC. Residues: CASSISGHRSSYEQYF.

The J gene is TRBJ2-5, the V gene TRBV5-1; TRBD2 aligns across 15 bases. After removal of 3 bases from V and 4 bases from J, the junction contained 7 bases not matched to a gene. This CDR3 spans 17 amino acids. The germline CDR1 and CDR2 sequences are SGHRS and YFSETQ. CDR3 loop: CASSSGLAGGPGETQYF. For the CDR3, the DNA is TGCGCCAGCAGCTCTGGACTAGCGGGAGGGCCTGGAGAGACCCAGTACTTC.

This chain joins TRBV29-1 and TRBJ2-7; 9 nucleotides agree with TRBD2. CDR1 and CDR2 (germline): SQVTM, ANQGSEA. V shed 4 bases, J shed 4 bases, and the junction held 8 bases outside the gene matches. The CDR3 runs to 14 residues. CDR3 protein: CSVGGSGSRYEQYF. The CDR3 DNA follows: TGCAGCGTTGGGGGTAGCGGGAGTCGATACGAGCAGTACTTC.

This clonotype was seen ten or more times. This rearrangement joins TRBV18 to TRBJ2-1; D ambiguous. This CDR3 contains 14 residues. Germline CDR1 reads KGHSH; CDR2 reads LQKENI. The ends were cut back, 2 bases at V and 6 bases at J, with 11 bases in the middle. This chain's CDR3 is CASSPRLLPNEQFF. In DNA, the CDR3 is TGTGCCAGCTCACCAAGACTCTTACCCAATGAGCAGTTCTTC.

The chain is built from TRBV7-2 and TRBJ2-3, with 9 bases fitting TRBD2. The germline CDR1 and CDR2 sequences are SGHTA and FQGNSA. This CDR3 spans 14 amino acids. V lost 6 bases to trimming and J lost 0 bases; unmatched junction nucleotides: 1. The CDR3 nucleotides read TGTGCCAGCAGAGGGACTAGCAGCACAGATACGCAGTATTTT. Translating it yields CASRGTSSTDTQYF.

This clonotype appeared many times. The chain is built from TRBV18 and TRBJ1-5; 9 bases align to TRBD1. Germline-derived CDR1 and CDR2 are KGHSH and LQKENI. With 3 bases clipped from V and 5 bases from J, the junction kept 5 bases outside the gene matches. The CDR3 consists of 15 residues. The CDR3 spells CASSPGTGPDQPQHF. The CDR3 nucleotides are TGTGCCAGCTCACCCGGGACAGGGCCCGATCAGCCCCAGCATTTT.

This rearrangement joins TRBV29-1 to TRBJ1-2; 9 nucleotides match TRBD1. The CDR3 extends over 16 amino acids. Germline trimming cut 0 bases from V and 3 bases from J; bases unmatched to any gene: 8. The germline V gene encodes CDR1 SQVTM and CDR2 ANQGSEA. The CDR3 region has the DNA TGCAGCGTTGAAGACAGAATACAGGGGGCATACTATGGCTACACCTTC. Translated, it gives CSVEDRIQGAYYGYTF.

This clonotype was seen a single time. This sequence may be a read error, since a much larger clone differs from it by one base. The rearrangement joins TRBV29-1 to TRBJ1-1, with a possible D match to TRBD1 (5 bases). V shed 8 bases and J shed 4 bases, with 20 bases lying between them. Germline loops: CDR1 SQVTM, CDR2 ANQGSEA. The CDR3 has 14 residues. In nucleotides, the CDR3 is TGCAGCTTCCTCACACGTGCGCAGGGCACTGAAGCTTTCTTT. Its protein product is CSFLTRAQGTEAFF.

The V and J genes are TRBV12-3 or TRBV12-4 and TRBJ2-5, with no clear D. The CDR3 has 17 residues. V lost 2 bases and J lost 5, with 21 bases in between. CDR3 bases: TGTGCCAGCAGTTTAAGCAGACAATCCTCCCCTTGGGAGACCCAGTACTTC. Translating it yields CASSLSRQSSPWETQYF.

This clonotype was recorded many times. The CDR3 nucleotides are TGCAGCGTTCTTACTCTAGCGGGAGGGCAAGGCACAGATACGCAGTATTTT. It encodes CSVLTLAGGQGTDTQYF. This chain connects TRBV29-1 to TRBJ2-3; 12 nucleotides align to TRBD2. The J segment lost 1 base and the V segment lost 5 bases, leaving 10 bases of the junction unmatched. Germline CDR1 and CDR2: SQVTM and ANQGSEA. CDR3 length: 17 residues.

This clonotype was recorded many times. The chain employs TRBV6-2 or TRBV6-3 and TRBJ2-1; TRBD1 might be the D (6 bases). V was cut by 4 bases and J by 6 bases, with 22 bases left in between. Germline lookup yields CDR1 MNHEY and CDR2 SVGEGT. The CDR3 has 17 amino acids. The CDR3 DNA is TGTGCCAGCAGTTCCCCCGATTGGGGGCGAAGTCTCAATGAGCAGTTCTTC. It is translated as CASSSPDWGRSLNEQFF.

Only a few counts were recorded for this clonotype. The chain couples TRBV3-1 to TRBJ2-2; D is uncertain. Germline CDR1 reads LGHDT; CDR2 reads YNNKEL (reference sequence). V lost 6 bases and J 10 bases, leaving 12 bases between the germline ends. This CDR3 has 12 residues. In DNA, the CDR3 is TGTGCCAGCAGTCACTCACGCCCGGAGCTGTTTTTT. It encodes CASSHSRPELFF. The full variable domain, with the rest looked up from reference TRBV3-1 and TRBJ2-2, is DTAVSQTPKYLVTQMGNDKSIKCEQNLGHDTMYWYKQDSKKFLKIMFSYNNKELIINETVPNRFSPKSPDKAHLNLHINSLELGDSAVYFCASSHSRPELFFGEGSRLTVL.

The V and J genes are TRBV6-5 and TRBJ2-3; possible D gene TRBD2, 6 bases. Trimming took off 2 bases at V and 5 bases at J, with 11 bases between the two ends. The V gene's germline CDR1 is MNHEY and CDR2 SVGAGI. The CDR3 consists of 14 residues. The CDR3 region is CASSYPGAGDTQYF. Written as DNA, the CDR3 is TGTGCCAGCAGTTACCCGGGAGCGGGAGATACGCAGTATTTT.

The J gene is TRBJ2-1, the V gene TRBV20-1, with 9 bases that match TRBD2. Germline V lookup: CDR1 DFQATT, CDR2 SNEGSKA (reference sequence). The V and J ends lost 0 bases and 7 bases, in that order; junction bases with no gene match: 10. This CDR3 region has 16 residues. The CDR3 loop reads CSARDKASGDWNEQFF. In nucleotides, the CDR3 is TGCAGTGCTAGAGATAAGGCTAGCGGGGACTGGAATGAGCAGTTCTTC.

This clonotype was seen many times. The gene calls are TRBV7-9 and TRBJ2-1; 11 bases line up with TRBD2. Germline trimming cut 6 bases from V and 2 bases from J; bases unmatched to any gene: 3. The CDR3 runs to 15 residues. Germline CDR1 SEHNR, CDR2 FQNEAQ (reference sequence). The CDR3 nucleotides are TGTGCCAGCAGTGGGACTAGCGGAACCTACAATGAGCAGTTCTTC. Protein sequence: CASSGTSGTYNEQFF.

This clonotype was counted between two and nine times. The chain couples TRBV5-1 to TRBJ2-7; the match to TRBD1 covers 7 bases. CDR1 and CDR2 (germline): SGHRS, YFSETQ. After removal of 3 bases from V and 3 bases from J, the junction contained 15 bases not matched to a gene. This CDR3 region has 17 residues. CDR3 nucleotides: TGCGCCAGCAGCTGGCCCGGGACAGTCCGGGGAAGCTACGAGCAGTACTTC. Amino acid sequence: CASSWPGTVRGSYEQYF. Supplemented by reference TRBV5-1 and TRBJ2-7, the full variable domain reads KAGVTQTPRYLIKTRGQQVTLSCSPISGHRSVSWYQQTPGQGLQFLFEYFSETQRNKGNFPGRFSGRQFSNSRSEMNVSTLELGDSALYLCASSWPGTVRGSYEQYFGPGTRLTVT.

This clonotype was counted at least ten times. The chain uses TRBV5-1 and TRBJ1-5; no clear D gene. Looked up from germline, CDR1 is SGHRS and CDR2 is YFSETQ. This CDR3 region has 12 residues. Deletions cut 0 bases from V and 6 bases from J, with 4 bases between. The CDR3 DNA follows: TGCGCCAGCAGCTTGGATGGTCAGCCCCAGCATTTT. It translates to CASSLDGQPQHF.

The chain carries TRBV7-9 and TRBJ2-7; 7 nucleotides match TRBD1. The CDR3 length is 13 residues. V trimming: 2 bases; J trimming: 4 bases; junction bases outside the gene matches: 2. Germline lookup yields CDR1 SEHNR and CDR2 FQNEAQ (reference sequence). The CDR3 region is CASSLPGQYEQYF. CDR3 DNA: TGTGCCAGCAGCTTACCGGGACAGTACGAGCAGTACTTC.

This chain links TRBV7-9 with TRBJ1-6; D is unresolved. The CDR3 has 15 amino acids. Germline loops: CDR1 SEHNR, CDR2 FQNEAQ (reference sequence). V lost 6 bases and J 0 bases, leaving 9 bases between the germline ends. The CDR3 DNA reads as TGTGCCAGCAGGTCCGAGGGCTCCTATAATTCACCCCTCCACTTT. Its protein is CASRSEGSYNSPLHF.

This clonotype has a count of ten or more. V is TRBV6-2 or TRBV6-3 and J is TRBJ2-2; no reliable D call. Trimming took off 0 bases at V and 7 bases at J, with 9 bases between the two ends. The CDR3 has 14 amino acids. Germline loops: CDR1 MNHEY, CDR2 SVGEGT. In DNA, the CDR3 is TGTGCCAGCAGTTACTCGAGCCTAGTCGGGGAGCTGTTTTTT. As protein: CASSYSSLVGELFF.

This clonotype showed up just a few times. This chain joins TRBV14 and TRBJ1-1, with unresolved D. Germline assignment: CDR1 SGHDN and CDR2 FVKESK. This CDR3 is 15 amino acids long. Trimming took off 4 bases at V and 4 bases at J, with 16 bases between the two ends. The CDR3 DNA sequence: TGTGCCAGCAGCCTCCGGACTCTTTCGGGCACTGAAGCTTTCTTT. Protein: CASSLRTLSGTEAFF. Full variable domain (outside the CDR3, taken from reference TRBV14 and TRBJ1-1): EAGVTQFPSHSVIEKGQTVTLRCDPISGHDNLYWYRRVMGKEIKFLLHFVKESKQDESGMPNNRFLAERTGGTYSTLKVQPAELEDSGVYFCASSLRTLSGTEAFFGQGTRLTVV.

This clonotype appeared a few times. V is TRBV6-1 and J is TRBJ2-2; TRBD2 matches at 7 bases. This CDR3 contains 13 residues. The germline CDR1 and CDR2 sequences are MNHNS and SASEGT. After removal of 7 bases from V and 7 bases from J, the junction contained 6 bases not matched to a gene. CDR3 nucleotides: TGTGCCAGCATATGGGAGGGCAGCGGGGAGCTGTTTTTT. This encodes CASIWEGSGELFF.